Included here is one T cell receptor (beta chain) sequence, with context. Original analysis: Amplified reference gene primers provided the basis for estimating nucleated cell counts. The method was immunoSEQ multiplex PCR; TCRdb's version includes in-frame clones alone and lacks a portion of them. D and trimming were read from the DNA, whereas the V and J calls and clone size are those reported in that table. The sample lists about 240,000 clones; around 84% were seen once. The CDR3 is 13 amino acids. CDR1 is SGHRS and CDR2 is YFSETQ in the germline V gene. V was clipped by 4 bases and J by 9 bases, with 11 bases between them. This record belongs to a study of blood T cell repertoires in COVID-19. Study details: Sites in the United States, Italy and Spain provided acute and convalescent COVID-19 samples. Sources were T cells, B-cell-depleted T cells, or PBMCs; the material itself was cDNA or gDNA.

Source material: peripheral blood. The clonotype was recovered from a young woman with acute or convalescent COVID-19. This chain uses TRBV5-1 with TRBJ1-6; D is unclear. CDR3 nucleotide sequence: TGCGCCAGCAGCACCCTTACGGGTTCACCCCTCCACTTT. Its translation: CASSTLTGSPLHF.